This T cell receptor (beta chain) was sequenced for a study of cytomegalovirus exposure and HLA in healthy donors. Use of 60 Vbeta and 13 Jbeta primers characterized the PCR. Here immunoSEQ multiplex PCR was the method, and the copy in TCRdb shows in-frame clones only, minus some. The data show more than 140,000 clones, 60% to 80% seen once. The CDR3 sequence is 14 residues long. Trimming cost V 2 bases and J 2 bases, with 9 bases left between them. The germline gives CDR1 SNHLY, CDR2 FYNNEI. The specimen sequenced was PBMCs. This receptor was obtained from a man aged 35-49 years in good health and CMV-seronegative. This chain connects TRBV2 to TRBJ1-1, with no clear D. The CDR3 DNA is TGTGCCAGCAGTGAACACACAGTAAACACTGAAGCTTTCTTT. Protein: CASSEHTVNTEAFF.